This TCR beta chain was obtained from a study of identifying expanded T cells in peripheral blood. Method: immunoSEQ multiplex PCR; TCRdb's copy keeps in-frame clones and lacks some. The top ten hold 4.5% to 7% of the sample, which has more than 70,000 clones, approximately 84% seen once. General study findings and limits: Across healthy donors, higher total template counts meant significantly greater approximately two-week count variance.

Looked up from germline, CDR1 is SGHRS and CDR2 is YFSETQ. Trimming removed 4 bases at V and 3 bases at J, with 13 bases between. The CDR3 contains 14 residues. As for this clone: The antigen remains undetermined.

This sequence originates from a person aged 18-70 years in good health. The genes are TRBV5-1 and TRBJ1-1; no definite D call. The sequenced sample was blood. The CDR3 protein is CASSIRGVDTEAFF. The CDR3, as DNA: TGCGCCAGCAGCATCCGGGGAGTGGACACTGAAGCTTTCTTT.